These T cell receptor beta chains were read from a single sample in a study of shared clonotypes between healthy human individuals. Produced via immunoSEQ multiplex PCR; TCRdb's table is partial and in-frame only. The table includes about 2 million clones, around 96% detected once. The sequenced sample was naive CD8+ T cells sorted from blood. These TCRs come from a man aged 18 to 30 in good health. Both conserved end residues are part of each CDR3. D genes are given only for firm matches. Part of the rows lack a size; the others show once, few, many or a class for expanded clones.

V gene,J gene,D gene,clone size,CDR3 DNA,CDR3 protein
TRBV19,TRBJ1-5,TRBD1,-,TGTGCCAGCACCGGGACAGGGTTTCAGCCCCAGCATTTT,CASTGTGFQPQHF
TRBV5-1,TRBJ2-3,-,-,TGCGCCAGCAGTCAAGCGGATAGCACAGATACGCAGTATTTT,CASSQADSTDTQYF
TRBV4-2,TRBJ2-7,-,-,TGTGCCAGCAGCCAGGAGTCCGGCTTAAGCTCCTACGAGCAGTACTTC,CASSQESGLSSYEQYF
TRBV10-3,TRBJ2-2,-,-,TGTGCCATCAGTGAGTCCCACCGGACAGCGAACACCGGGGAGCTGTTTTTT,CAISESHRTANTGELFF
TRBV7-6,TRBJ2-5,-,-,TGTGCCAGCAGCTTAGTCCTAGTTGGGGAGACCCAGTACTTC,CASSLVLVGETQYF
TRBV4-3,TRBJ2-1,-,-,TGCGCCAGCAGCCAAGGGGCCGCAGCCAAGAGAAATGAGCAGTTCTTC,CASSQGAAAKRNEQFF
TRBV7-9,TRBJ2-5,-,-,TGTGCCAGCAGTTCAGGGAGTTCGGGGGGCGATCTCCAAGAGACCCAGTACTTC,CASSSGSSGGDLQETQYF
TRBV9,TRBJ2-3,TRBD2,-,TGTGCCAGCAGCGTAGGAGGACTAGCGGGGGATACGCAGTATTTT,CASSVGGLAGDTQYF
TRBV27,TRBJ2-1,TRBD2,once,TGTGCCAGCAGAGGGACTAGCGGGACCAATGAGCAGTTCTTC,CASRGTSGTNEQFF
TRBV27,TRBJ2-3,-,-,TGTGCCAGCAGTTATGATGGTGGCACAGATACGCAGTATTTT,CASSYDGGTDTQYF
TRBV12-5,TRBJ2-1,TRBD1,-,TGTGCTAGTGATTTGGGCAGGGGGAATGAGCAGTTCTTC,CASDLGRGNEQFF
TRBV15,TRBJ1-4,TRBD1,-,TGTGCCACCAGCAGAGTTGTGACGGGACAGGGGGCGGAAAAACTGTTTTTT,CATSRVVTGQGAEKLFF
TRBV19,TRBJ2-2,-,-,TGTGCCAGTACCCACGGTGCTTACGCGAACACCGGGGAGCTGTTTTTT,CASTHGAYANTGELFF
TRBV6-1,TRBJ1-6,-,-,TGTGCCAGCACGGGGGCCGGTCGGACAAATTCACCCCTCCACTTT,CASTGAGRTNSPLHF
TRBV5-6,TRBJ2-5,-,-,TGTGCCAGCAGCCCGGGGGCCTATGAGACCCAGTACTTC,CASSPGAYETQYF
TRBV19,TRBJ1-2,-,once,TGTGCCAGTAGTATAGATCTAGAGGGTTACGGCTACACCTTC,CASSIDLEGYGYTF
TRBV7-9,TRBJ1-4,TRBD1,-,TGTGCCAGCAGCCCCCCCGGGACAGGGGATGAAAAACTGTTTTTT,CASSPPGTGDEKLFF
TRBV2,TRBJ1-1,TRBD1,-,TGTGCCAGTACGGACAGGGGCACTGAAGCTTTCTTT,CASTDRGTEAFF
TRBV27,TRBJ2-7,TRBD2,-,TGTGCCAGCAGTCCTGGGGGGGCCTACGAGCAGTACTTC,CASSPGGAYEQYF
TRBV6-5,TRBJ2-7,TRBD1,-,TGTGCCAGCAGTTACGGGACAGGACCTCCCTACGAGCAGTACTTC,CASSYGTGPPYEQYF
TRBV9,TRBJ1-3,-,-,TGTGCCAGCAGCGTAACAGGGAAAACTGGAAACACCATATATTTT,CASSVTGKTGNTIYF
TRBV29-1,TRBJ2-1,TRBD2,once,TGCAGCGCCAAACGTTCTAGCGGGGGGTTCTCCTACAATGAGCAGTTCTTC,CSAKRSSGGFSYNEQFF
TRBV15,TRBJ2-1,TRBD2,once,TGTGCCACCAGTAATGGGGGGGAAGACTACAATGAGCAGTTCTTC,CATSNGGEDYNEQFF
TRBV5-1,TRBJ2-1,-,-,TGCGCCAGCAGCTTGGAGGTAGTGAGCTCCTACAATGAGCAGTTCTTC,CASSLEVVSSYNEQFF
TRBV6-5,TRBJ1-1,-,once,TGTGCCAGCAGTTACGGTGGCACTGAAGCTTTCTTT,CASSYGGTEAFF
TRBV2,TRBJ1-4,-,-,TGTGCCACCCTCAAGGGTGAAAAACTGTTTTTT,CATLKGEKLFF
TRBV28,TRBJ2-3,TRBD1,-,TGTGCCAGCAGTTTATGGCAGGGGGCGAGAGATACGCAGTATTTT,CASSLWQGARDTQYF
TRBV4-3,TRBJ1-4,-,-,TGCGCCAGCAGCCAAGATGGACTTGGGGCTAATGAAAAACTGTTTTTT,CASSQDGLGANEKLFF
TRBV13,TRBJ2-1,TRBD1,-,TGTGCCAGCAGCCCACAGGGGGCTTTGTACAATGAGCAGTTCTTC,CASSPQGALYNEQFF
TRBV7-9,TRBJ2-6,TRBD2,-,TGTGCCAGCAGCCCCTCGGGGGGTTCGGGGGCCAACGTCCTGACTTTC,CASSPSGGSGANVLTF
TRBV30,TRBJ2-7,TRBD1,-,TGTGCCTGGAGTGTAGGGACAGGGGACGAGCAGTACTTC,CAWSVGTGDEQYF
TRBV10-3,TRBJ2-7,TRBD1,once,TGTGCCATCAGTGACCCGGGACAGGGCTCATTTGGCTCCTACGAGCAGTACTTC,CAISDPGQGSFGSYEQYF
TRBV28,TRBJ1-1,TRBD1,-,TGTGCCAGCAGCCCCTCCTGGACAGGGAACACTGAAGCTTTCTTT,CASSPSWTGNTEAFF
TRBV9,TRBJ2-1,-,-,TGTGCCAGCAGCTCCTCCGGGTCCTCCGAGGAGCAGTTCTTC,CASSSSGSSEEQFF
TRBV7-9,TRBJ2-5,-,-,TGTGCCAGCAGTGGGCGCTGGGAGACCCAGTACTTC,CASSGRWETQYF
TRBV4-3,TRBJ1-1,-,-,TGCGCCAGCAGCCTACGGGAGGGAGTGAACACTGAAGCTTTCTTT,CASSLREGVNTEAFF
TRBV10-3,TRBJ2-7,-,-,TGTGCCATCAGTGAGTCAGGGAACTCCTACGAGCAGTACTTC,CAISESGNSYEQYF
TRBV13,TRBJ2-1,-,-,TGTGCCAGCAGCTTAGGGCCAGCGACAAATGAGCAGTTCTTC,CASSLGPATNEQFF
TRBV6-1,TRBJ2-7,TRBD2,-,TGTGCCAGCAGGGATTACCGACTAGCGGGAGAGCAGTACTTC,CASRDYRLAGEQYF